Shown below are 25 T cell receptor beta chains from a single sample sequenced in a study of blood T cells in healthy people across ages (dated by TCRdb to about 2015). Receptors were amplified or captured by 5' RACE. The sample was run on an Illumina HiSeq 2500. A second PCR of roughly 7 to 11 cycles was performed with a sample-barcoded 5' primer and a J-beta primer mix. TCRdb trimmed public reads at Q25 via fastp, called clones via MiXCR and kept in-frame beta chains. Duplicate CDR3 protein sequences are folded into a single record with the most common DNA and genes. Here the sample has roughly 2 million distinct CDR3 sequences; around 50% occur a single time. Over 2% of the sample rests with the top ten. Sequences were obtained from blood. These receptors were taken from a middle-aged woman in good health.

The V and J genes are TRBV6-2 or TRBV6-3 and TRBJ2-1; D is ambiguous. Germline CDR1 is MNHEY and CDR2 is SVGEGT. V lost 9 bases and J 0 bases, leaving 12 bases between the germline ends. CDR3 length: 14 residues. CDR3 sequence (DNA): TGTGCCAGTCTTCCGTGGGGCTCCTACAATGAGCAGTTCTTC. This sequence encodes CASLPWGSYNEQFF.

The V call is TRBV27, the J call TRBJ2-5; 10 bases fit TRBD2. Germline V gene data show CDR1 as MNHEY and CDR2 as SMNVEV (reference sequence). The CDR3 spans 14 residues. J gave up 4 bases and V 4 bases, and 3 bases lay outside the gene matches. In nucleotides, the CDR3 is TGTGCCAGCAGTTCCTGGACTAGCGGAGAGACCCAGTACTTC. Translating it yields CASSSWTSGETQYF.

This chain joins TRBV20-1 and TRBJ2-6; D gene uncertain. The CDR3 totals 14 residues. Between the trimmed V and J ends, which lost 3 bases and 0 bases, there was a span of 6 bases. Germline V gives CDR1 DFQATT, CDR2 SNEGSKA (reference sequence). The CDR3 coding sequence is TGCAGTGCTAGCGTACTCTCTGGGGCCAACGTCCTGACTTTC. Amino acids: CSASVLSGANVLTF.

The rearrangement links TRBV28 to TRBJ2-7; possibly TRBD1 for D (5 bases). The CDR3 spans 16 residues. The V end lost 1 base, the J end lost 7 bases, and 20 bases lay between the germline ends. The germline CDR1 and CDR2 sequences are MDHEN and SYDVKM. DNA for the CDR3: TGTGCCAGCAGTTTATTGATAAAGGCAGGGCGAGGTGAGCAGTACTTC. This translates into CASSLLIKAGRGEQYF.

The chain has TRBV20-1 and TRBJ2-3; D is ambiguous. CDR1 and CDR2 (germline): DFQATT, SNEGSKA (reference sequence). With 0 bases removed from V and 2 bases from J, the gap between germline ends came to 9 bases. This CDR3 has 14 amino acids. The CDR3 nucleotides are TGCAGTGCTAGAGATCGGCAAAACACAGATACGCAGTATTTT. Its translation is CSARDRQNTDTQYF.

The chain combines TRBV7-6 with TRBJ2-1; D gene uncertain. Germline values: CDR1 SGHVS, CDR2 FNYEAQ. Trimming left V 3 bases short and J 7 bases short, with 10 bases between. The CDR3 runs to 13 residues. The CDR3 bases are TGTGCCAGCAGCTTGTCCGGCTGGAATGAGCAGTTCTTC. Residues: CASSLSGWNEQFF.

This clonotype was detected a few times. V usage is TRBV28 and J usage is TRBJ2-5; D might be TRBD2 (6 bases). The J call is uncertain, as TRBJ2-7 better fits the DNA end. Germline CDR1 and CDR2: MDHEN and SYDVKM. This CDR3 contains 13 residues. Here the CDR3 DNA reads TGTGCCAGCAGGATCATGGGACTTTCCGAGCAGTACTTC. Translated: CASRIMGLSEQYF.

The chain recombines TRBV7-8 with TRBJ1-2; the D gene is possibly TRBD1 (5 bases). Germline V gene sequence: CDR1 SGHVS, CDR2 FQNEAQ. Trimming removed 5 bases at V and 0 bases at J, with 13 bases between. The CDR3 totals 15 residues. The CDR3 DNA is TGTGCCAGCAGCCCCCGGGACGACGCTAACTATGGCTACACCTTC. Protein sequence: CASSPRDDANYGYTF.

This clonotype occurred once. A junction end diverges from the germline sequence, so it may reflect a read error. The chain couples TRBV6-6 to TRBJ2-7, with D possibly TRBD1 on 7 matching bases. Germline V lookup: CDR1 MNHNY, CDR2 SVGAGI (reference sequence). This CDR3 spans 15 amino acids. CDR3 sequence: CASSYSGGGHYVQYF. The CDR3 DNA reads TGTGCCAGCAGTTACTCAGGAGGGGGCCACTACGTGCAGTACTTC.

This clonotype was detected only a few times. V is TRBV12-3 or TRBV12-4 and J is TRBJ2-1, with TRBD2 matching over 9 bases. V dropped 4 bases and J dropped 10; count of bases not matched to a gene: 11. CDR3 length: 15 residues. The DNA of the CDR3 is TGTGCCAGCAGTTGGCGGGGGGGCGGTTTCAGCGAGCAGTTCTTC. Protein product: CASSWRGGGFSEQFF.

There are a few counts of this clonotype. The CDR3 region is CASSFPRGGEGYTF. The CDR3 DNA reads TGTGCCAGCAGTTTCCCCAGGGGGGGTGAGGGCTACACCTTC. V and J are TRBV12-3 or TRBV12-4 and TRBJ1-2; TRBD1 aligns across 7 bases. V was pared by 3 bases and J by 8 bases, with 9 bases of the junction left unmatched. The CDR3 runs 14 residues.

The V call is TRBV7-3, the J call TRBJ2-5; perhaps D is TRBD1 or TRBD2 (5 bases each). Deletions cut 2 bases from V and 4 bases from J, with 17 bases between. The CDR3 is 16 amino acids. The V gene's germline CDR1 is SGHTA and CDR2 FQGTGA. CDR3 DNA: TGTGCCAGCAGCTTATCCCTACGGGGCGGAGGAGAGACCCAGTACTTC. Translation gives CASSLSLRGGGETQYF.

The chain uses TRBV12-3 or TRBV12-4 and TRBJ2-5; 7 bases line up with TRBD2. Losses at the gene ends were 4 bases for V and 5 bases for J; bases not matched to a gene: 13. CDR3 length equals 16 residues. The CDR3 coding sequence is TGTGCCAGCAGTTCCTGGTCAGACTGGGGGGGGGAGACCCAGTACTTC. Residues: CASSSWSDWGGETQYF.

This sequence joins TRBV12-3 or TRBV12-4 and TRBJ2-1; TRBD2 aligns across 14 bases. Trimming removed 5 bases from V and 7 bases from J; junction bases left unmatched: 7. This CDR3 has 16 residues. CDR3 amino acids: CASSRLAGGPPNEQFF. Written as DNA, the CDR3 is TGTGCCAGCAGTCGACTAGCGGGGGGGCCCCCGAATGAGCAGTTCTTC.

CDR3 residues: CASSPGLAGPQSNEQFF. The CDR3 nucleotides read TGTGCCAGCAGCCCCGGACTAGCGGGCCCCCAAAGCAATGAGCAGTTCTTC. This sequence joins TRBV28 and TRBJ2-1, with 11 positions matching TRBD2. Per germline, CDR1 MDHEN and CDR2 SYDVKM. V lost 6 bases, J lost 6 bases, and 13 bases stayed unmatched. There are 17 residues in the CDR3.

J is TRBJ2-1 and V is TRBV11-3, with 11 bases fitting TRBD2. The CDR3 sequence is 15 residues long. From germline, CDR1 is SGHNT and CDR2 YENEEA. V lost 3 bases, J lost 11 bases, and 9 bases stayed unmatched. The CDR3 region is CASSFSGGAPFQQFF. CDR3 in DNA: TGTGCCAGCAGCTTTAGCGGGGGGGCTCCCTTTCAGCAGTTCTTC. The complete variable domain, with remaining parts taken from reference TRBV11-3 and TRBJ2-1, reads EAGVVQSPRYKIIEKKQPVAFWCNPISGHNTLYWYLQNLGQGPELLIRYENEEAVDDSQLPKDRFSAERLKGVDSTLKIQPAELGDSAVYLCASSFSGGAPFQQFFGPGTRLTVL.

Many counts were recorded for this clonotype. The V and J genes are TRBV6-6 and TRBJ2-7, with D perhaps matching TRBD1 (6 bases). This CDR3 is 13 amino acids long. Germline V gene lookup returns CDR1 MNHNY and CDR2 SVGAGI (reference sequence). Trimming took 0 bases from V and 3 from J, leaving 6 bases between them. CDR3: CASSYSDSYEQYF. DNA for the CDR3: TGTGCCAGCAGTTACTCGGACAGCTACGAGCAGTACTTC.

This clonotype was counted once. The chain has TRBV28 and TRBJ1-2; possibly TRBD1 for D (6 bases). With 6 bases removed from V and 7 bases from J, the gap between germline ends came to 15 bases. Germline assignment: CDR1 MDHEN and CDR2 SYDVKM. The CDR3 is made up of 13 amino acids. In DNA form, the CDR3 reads TGTGCCAGCAGCGCAACAGGGAGAGCTGGCTACACCTTC. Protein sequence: CASSATGRAGYTF.

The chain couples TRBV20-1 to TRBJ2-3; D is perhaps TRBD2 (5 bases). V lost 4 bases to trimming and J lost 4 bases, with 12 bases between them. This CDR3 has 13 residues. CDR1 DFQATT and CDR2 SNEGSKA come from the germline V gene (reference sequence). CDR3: CSANGVAADTQYF. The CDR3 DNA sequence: TGCAGTGCTAACGGGGTAGCCGCAGATACGCAGTATTTT.

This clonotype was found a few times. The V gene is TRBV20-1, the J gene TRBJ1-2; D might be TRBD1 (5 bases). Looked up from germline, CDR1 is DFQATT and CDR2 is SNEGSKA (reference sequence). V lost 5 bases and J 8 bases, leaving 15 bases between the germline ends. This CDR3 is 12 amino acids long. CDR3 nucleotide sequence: TGCAGTGCTGGGACGGCCCCATGGGGCTACACCTTC. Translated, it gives CSAGTAPWGYTF.

DNA of the CDR3: TGCAGTGCTAGACTAAGGGATGGGAGGCAGCCCCAGCATTTT. It is translated as CSARLRDGRQPQHF. The chain recombines TRBV20-1 with TRBJ1-5; D unclear. V lost 2 bases, J lost 7 bases, and 15 bases lay in between. The CDR3 length is 14 residues. The germline V gene has CDR1 DFQATT and CDR2 SNEGSKA (reference sequence).

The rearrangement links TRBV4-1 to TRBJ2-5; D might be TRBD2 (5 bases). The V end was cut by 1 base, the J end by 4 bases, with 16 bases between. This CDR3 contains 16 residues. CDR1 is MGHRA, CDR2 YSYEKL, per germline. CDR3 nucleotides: TGCGCCAGCAGCCAAGCCCGTGGAGACGAGGGAGAGACCCAGTACTTC. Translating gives CASSQARGDEGETQYF.

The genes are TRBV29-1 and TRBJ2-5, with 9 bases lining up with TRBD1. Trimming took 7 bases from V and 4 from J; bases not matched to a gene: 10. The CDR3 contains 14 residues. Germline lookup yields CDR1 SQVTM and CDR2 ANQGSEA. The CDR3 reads CSAVPGQGRETQYF. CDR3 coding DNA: TGCAGCGCTGTCCCGGGACAGGGACGAGAGACCCAGTACTTC.

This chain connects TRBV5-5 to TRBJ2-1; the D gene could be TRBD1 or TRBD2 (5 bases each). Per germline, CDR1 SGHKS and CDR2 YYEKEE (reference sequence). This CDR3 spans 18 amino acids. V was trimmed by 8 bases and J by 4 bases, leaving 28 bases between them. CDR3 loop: CASSARPFETEKYNEQFF. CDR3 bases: TGTGCCAGTAGCGCCAGACCTTTCGAGACAGAAAAATACAATGAGCAGTTCTTC.

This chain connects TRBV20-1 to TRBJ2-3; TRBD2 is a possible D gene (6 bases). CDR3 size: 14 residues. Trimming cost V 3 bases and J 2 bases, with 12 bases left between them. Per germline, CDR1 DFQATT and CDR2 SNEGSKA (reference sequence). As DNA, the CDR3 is TGCAGTGCTAGGGCGGGGACTCCCACAGATACGCAGTATTTT. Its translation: CSARAGTPTDTQYF.